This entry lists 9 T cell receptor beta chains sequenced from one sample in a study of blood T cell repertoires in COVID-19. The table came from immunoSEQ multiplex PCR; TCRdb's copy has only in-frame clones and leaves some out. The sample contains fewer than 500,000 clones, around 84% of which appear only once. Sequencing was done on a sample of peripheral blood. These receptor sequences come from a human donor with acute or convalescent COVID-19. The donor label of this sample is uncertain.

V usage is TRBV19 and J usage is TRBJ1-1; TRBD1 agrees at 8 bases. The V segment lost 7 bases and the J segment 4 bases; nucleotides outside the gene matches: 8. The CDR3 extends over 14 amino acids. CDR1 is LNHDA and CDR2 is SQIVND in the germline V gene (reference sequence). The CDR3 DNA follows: TGTGCCAGTACCAGACAGGGGTGGGGCACTGAAGCTTTCTTT. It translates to CASTRQGWGTEAFF.

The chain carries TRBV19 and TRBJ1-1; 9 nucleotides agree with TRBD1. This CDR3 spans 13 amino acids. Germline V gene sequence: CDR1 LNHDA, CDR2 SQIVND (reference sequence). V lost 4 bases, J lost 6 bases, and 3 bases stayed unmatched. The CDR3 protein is CASSRQGVAEAFF. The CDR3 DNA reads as TGTGCCAGTAGTAGACAGGGGGTCGCTGAAGCTTTCTTT.

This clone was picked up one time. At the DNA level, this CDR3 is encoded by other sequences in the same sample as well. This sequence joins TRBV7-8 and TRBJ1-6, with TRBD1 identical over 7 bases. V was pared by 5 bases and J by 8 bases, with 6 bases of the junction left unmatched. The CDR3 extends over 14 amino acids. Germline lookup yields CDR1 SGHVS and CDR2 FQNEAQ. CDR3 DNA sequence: TGTGCCAGCAGCCTACAGGGGATTGATTCACCCCTCCACTTT. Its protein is CASSLQGIDSPLHF.

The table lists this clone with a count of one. The CDR3 DNA sequence: TGTGCCAGCAGCTCGCTGCAGGGGCACGAGCAGTACTTC. Translated, it gives CASSSLQGHEQYF. The V call is TRBV7-9, the J call TRBJ2-7; perhaps TRBD1 as D (6 bases). CDR1 SEHNR and CDR2 FQNEAQ come from the germline V gene (reference sequence). CDR3 length equals 13 residues. V lost 4 bases and J 5 bases, leaving 12 bases between the germline ends.

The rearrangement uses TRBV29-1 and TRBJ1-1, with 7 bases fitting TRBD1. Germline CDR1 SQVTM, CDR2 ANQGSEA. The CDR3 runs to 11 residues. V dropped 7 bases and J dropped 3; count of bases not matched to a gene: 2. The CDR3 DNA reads TGCAGCGCGGACAGGTACACTGAAGCTTTCTTT. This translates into CSADRYTEAFF. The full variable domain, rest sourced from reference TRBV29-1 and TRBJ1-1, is SAVISQKPSRDICQRGTSLTIQCQVDSQVTMMFWYRQQPGQSLTLIATANQGSEATYESGFVIDKFPISRPNLTFSTLTVSNMSPEDSSIYLCSADRYTEAFFGQGTRLTVV.

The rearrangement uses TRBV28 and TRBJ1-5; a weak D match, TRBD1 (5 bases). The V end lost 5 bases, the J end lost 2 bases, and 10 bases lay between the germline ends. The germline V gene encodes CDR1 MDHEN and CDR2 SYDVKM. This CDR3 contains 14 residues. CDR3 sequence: CASSGGIGNQPQHF. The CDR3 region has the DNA TGTGCCAGCAGTGGGGGGATTGGCAATCAGCCCCAGCATTTT. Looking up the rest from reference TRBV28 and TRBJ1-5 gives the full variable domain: DVKVTQSSRYLVKRTGEKVFLECVQDMDHENMFWYRQDPGLGLRLIYFSYDVKMKEKGDIPEGYSVSREKKERFSLILESASTNQTSMYLCASSGGIGNQPQHFGDGTRLSIL.

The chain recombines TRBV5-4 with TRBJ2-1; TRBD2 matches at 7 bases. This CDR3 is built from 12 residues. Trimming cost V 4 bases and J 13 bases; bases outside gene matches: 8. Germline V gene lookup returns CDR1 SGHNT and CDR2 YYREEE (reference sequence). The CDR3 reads CASSGTGTTQFF. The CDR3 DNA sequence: TGTGCCAGCAGCGGGACCGGGACTACACAGTTCTTC.

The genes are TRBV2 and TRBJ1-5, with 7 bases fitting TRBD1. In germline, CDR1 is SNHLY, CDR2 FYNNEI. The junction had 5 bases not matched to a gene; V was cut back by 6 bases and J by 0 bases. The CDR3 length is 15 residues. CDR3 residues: CASSATGFSNQPQHF. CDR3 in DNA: TGTGCCAGCAGCGCGACAGGGTTTAGCAATCAGCCCCAGCATTTT.

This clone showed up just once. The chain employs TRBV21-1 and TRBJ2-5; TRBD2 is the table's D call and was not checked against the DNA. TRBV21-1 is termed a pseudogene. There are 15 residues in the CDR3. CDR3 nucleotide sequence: TGTGCCAGCAGCTTTAAACGCGGGGGGCCTGAGACCCAGTACTTC. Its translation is CASSFKRGGPETQYF.